The entry that follows covers one T cell receptor (beta chain) sequence. This entry comes from a study of shared T cell receptors in the human thymus. Sequencing used immunoSEQ multiplex PCR; TCRdb keeps in-frame clones, though not all of them. Among hundreds of thousands of clones listed, around 78% were seen once. The germline V gene has CDR1 SGHTA and CDR2 FQGTGA. The CDR3 loop spans 18 amino acids. With V trimmed by 1 base and J by 7 bases, 16 bases remained unmatched. This sample also belongs to another study, concerning human thymus T cells.

The gene calls are TRBV7-3 and TRBJ2-1; 7 nucleotides match TRBD2. The specimen sequenced was thymocytes. This receptor was obtained from a boy younger than two with a congenital heart defect. The CDR3 reads CASSLSREGGRAGNEQFF. The CDR3 DNA is TGTGCCAGCAGCTTAAGCCGCGAAGGAGGGAGGGCCGGGAATGAGCAGTTCTTC.